A selection of T cell receptor beta chains follows, all from one sample in a study of CXCR3-negative and CXCR3-positive naive CD8 T cells. TCRdb reworked the 5' RACE reads into one entry per CDR3 protein, no DNA. The sample has about 120,000 distinct CDR3 sequences; the top ten hold 0.29%. Sequencing was performed on naive CXCR3- CD8+ T cells from blood. The receptors were gathered from a human donor in good health. Some clones in this sample may be carry-over from other donors' samples. The CDR3 runs from the conserved cysteine through the conserved F or W.

v_gene: TRBV12-5
j_gene: TRBJ1-2
len: 15
CDR3aa: CASGLPRDSNYGYTF

v_gene: TRBV5-6
j_gene: TRBJ2-7
len: 16
CDR3aa: CASSSLTSGTSYEQYF

v_gene: TRBV20-1
j_gene: TRBJ2-3
len: 17
CDR3aa: CSARDTRTSATTDTQYF

v_gene: TRBV24-1
j_gene: TRBJ2-1
len: 13
CDR3aa: CATEKLAGRRQFF

v_gene: TRBV9
j_gene: TRBJ2-1
len: 15
CDR3aa: CASSVEGGAYNEQFF

v_gene: TRBV6-6
j_gene: TRBJ2-1
len: 12
CDR3aa: CASSYVGDEQFF

v_gene: TRBV4-1
j_gene: TRBJ2-1
len: 15
CDR3aa: CASSTAGGPYNEQFF

v_gene: TRBV6-6
j_gene: TRBJ1-6
len: 14
CDR3aa: CASSNRGLGSPLHF

v_gene: TRBV29-1
j_gene: TRBJ1-1
len: 12
CDR3aa: CSVPTDNTEAFF

v_gene: TRBV6-5
j_gene: TRBJ1-2
len: 19
CDR3aa: CASSYSRARLDRGFYGYTF

v_gene: TRBV20-1
j_gene: TRBJ1-2
len: 15
CDR3aa: CSARNPGREDYGYTF

v_gene: TRBV29-1
j_gene: TRBJ2-7
len: 11
CDR3aa: CSVVGNNEQYF

v_gene: TRBV15
j_gene: TRBJ2-7
len: 16
CDR3aa: CATSPSGTASSYEQYF

v_gene: TRBV28
j_gene: TRBJ2-2
len: 14
CDR3aa: CASLAGGPPGELFF

v_gene: TRBV12-3/TRBV12-4
j_gene: TRBJ2-2
len: 16
CDR3aa: CASSSEDRGGTGELFF

v_gene: TRBV7-9
j_gene: TRBJ1-5
len: 14
CDR3aa: CASSSLPGDQPQHF

v_gene: TRBV12-3/TRBV12-4
j_gene: TRBJ2-7
len: 17
CDR3aa: CASSLKFVEPGSYEQYF

v_gene: TRBV10-3
j_gene: TRBJ2-7
len: 14
CDR3aa: CAISGTGGSYEQYF

v_gene: TRBV9
j_gene: TRBJ2-1
len: 15
CDR3aa: CASSVAGTGYGEQFF

v_gene: TRBV12-3/TRBV12-4
j_gene: TRBJ2-1
len: 14
CDR3aa: CASSLEAPYNEQFF

v_gene: TRBV5-1
j_gene: TRBJ2-7
len: 15
CDR3aa: CASRPRGSGLYEQYF

v_gene: TRBV12-3/TRBV12-4
j_gene: TRBJ2-7
len: 14
CDR3aa: CASSFGDSSYEQYF